Listed below are T cell receptor beta chains from one sample, sequenced in a study of control samples from healthy donors and cancer patients. Clones were sequenced by immunoSEQ multiplex PCR, and TCRdb holds only the in-frame ones, with some missing. Of about 160,000 clones listed, around 96% are singletons. Material: blood. These receptors originate from a woman in her thirties or forties in good health. Each CDR3 is given with its conserved first and last residue. The D gene is left open where the match is weak. Some rows have no size entry. The others give once, few or many, or a class for an expanded clone.

.	TRBV10-2	.	TRBJ1-1	CASSEIGRRSNTEAFF	TGCGCCAGCAGTGAGATCGGACGCAGGTCGAACACTGAAGCTTTCTTT
once	TRBV9	TRBD1	TRBJ1-2	CASSGSYSLWTGDGDGYTF	TGTGCCAGCAGCGGATCATACTCGCTATGGACAGGGGATGGGGATGGCTACACCTTC
.	TRBV2	.	TRBJ1-1	CASRHTGNTEAFF	TGTGCCAGCAGACACACAGGAAACACTGAAGCTTTCTTT
.	TRBV5-1	.	TRBJ1-4	CASSRTLRASNEKLFF	TGCGCCAGCAGCCGGACCTTGAGGGCATCTAATGAAAAACTGTTTTTT
.	TRBV7-8	TRBD1	TRBJ2-7	CASRRDRGRSGEQYF	TGTGCCAGCAGGCGGGACAGGGGCCGTTCGGGGGAGCAGTACTTC
.	TRBV18	.	TRBJ2-7	CASSLQVRGYEQYF	TGTGCCAGCTCGCTTCAAGTCAGGGGTTACGAGCAGTACTTC
.	TRBV5-1	.	TRBJ1-1	CASSSGSANTEAFF	TGCGCCAGCAGTTCGGGTAGCGCGAACACTGAAGCTTTCTTT
.	TRBV4-2	TRBD1	TRBJ1-1	CASSQYGTGATEAFF	TGTGCCAGCAGCCAATACGGGACAGGGGCTACAGAAGCTTTCTTT
.	TRBV5-1	TRBD1	TRBJ1-3	CASSKGQGLRNTIYF	TGCGCCAGCAGCAAGGGACAGGGTCTAAGAAACACCATATATTTT
.	TRBV2	.	TRBJ1-5	CASRAGPVRPQHF	TGTGCCAGCAGGGCAGGGCCCGTGAGGCCCCAGCATTTT
.	TRBV6-2/TRBV6-3	.	TRBJ1-1	CASSRTYNTEAFF	TGTGCCAGCAGCCGTACTTATAACACTGAAGCTTTCTTT
.	TRBV11-3	.	TRBJ1-1	CASSFQGNTEAFF	TGTGCCAGCAGCTTTCAGGGGAACACTGAAGCTTTCTTT
.	TRBV9	.	TRBJ2-2	CASSVAPGSNTGELFF	TGTGCCAGCAGCGTAGCCCCAGGCTCGAACACCGGGGAGCTGTTTTTT
.	TRBV14	.	TRBJ1-2	CASSRDVYGYTF	TGTGCCAGCAGCCGGGACGTCTATGGCTACACCTTC
once	TRBV6-5	.	TRBJ2-3	CATSQHIDTQYF	TGTGCCACCTCACAACATATAGATACGCAGTATTTT
.	TRBV19	.	TRBJ1-2	CASSIRAPRGYTF	TGTGCCAGTAGTATCAGGGCTCCGCGGGGCTACACCTTC
.	TRBV2	.	TRBJ2-1	CASSEQFF	TGTGCCAGCAGTGAGCAGTTCTTC
.	TRBV28	.	TRBJ1-1	CASSEPTGFNSANTEAFF	TGTGCCAGCAGTGAACCAACGGGTTTCAATTCAGCGAACACTGAAGCTTTCTTT
.	TRBV20-1	.	TRBJ1-6	CSASDSSYNSPLHF	TGCAGTGCTAGTGATAGCTCCTATAATTCACCCCTCCACTTT
once	TRBV3-1/TRBV3-2	TRBD1	TRBJ1-1	CASSDRTGGAFF	TGTGCCAGCAGCGACCGGACAGGTGGAGCTTTCTTT
.	TRBV7-8	.	TRBJ2-2	CASSSRRTPNTGELFF	TGTGCCAGCAGCTCCCGCCGGACACCGAACACCGGGGAGCTGTTTTTT
.	TRBV3-1/TRBV3-2	.	TRBJ1-1	CASSPSPLVTEAFF	TGTGCCAGCAGCCCCAGCCCTCTCGTCACTGAAGCTTTCTTT
.	TRBV30	.	TRBJ1-5	CAWSRQINQPQHF	TGTGCCTGGTCCCGACAGATTAATCAGCCCCAGCATTTT
.	TRBV5-1	.	TRBJ2-2	CASSLLQETGELFF	TGCGCCAGCAGCTTGCTTCAGGAAACCGGGGAGCTGTTTTTT
.	TRBV6-5	.	TRBJ1-2	CASRGRASTYGYTF	TGTGCCAGCAGGGGGAGGGCCTCAACCTATGGCTACACCTTC
.	TRBV7-9	TRBD2	TRBJ2-7	CASSFWAGASAFYEQYF	TGTGCCAGCAGCTTTTGGGCGGGAGCCTCAGCTTTTTACGAGCAGTACTTC
.	TRBV4-2	TRBD2	TRBJ2-5	CASSQEASGIETQYF	TGTGCCAGCAGCCAAGAAGCTAGCGGGATAGAGACCCAGTACTTC
.	TRBV5-8	TRBD1	TRBJ2-1	CASSGTELFSSYNEQFF	TGTGCCAGCAGTGGGACAGAGCTTTTTAGCTCCTACAATGAGCAGTTCTTC
.	TRBV29-1	TRBD1	TRBJ2-7	CSVGRGQNSGEQYF	TGCAGCGTTGGTAGGGGGCAGAATTCAGGCGAGCAGTACTTC
.	TRBV19	.	TRBJ1-4	CASRDRTFNEKLFF	TGTGCCAGTAGGGACAGAACCTTTAATGAAAAACTGTTTTTT
.	TRBV19	TRBD1	TRBJ1-5	CASNDRAWGQPQHF	TGTGCCAGTAATGACAGGGCCTGGGGTCAGCCCCAGCATTTT
.	TRBV15	.	TRBJ2-5	CATSRGRGVGQETQYF	TGTGCCACCAGCAGAGGGAGGGGAGTAGGACAAGAGACCCAGTACTTC
.	TRBV6-5	.	TRBJ1-1	CASNRGDTEAFF	TGTGCCAGCAATAGGGGAGACACTGAAGCTTTCTTT
.	TRBV4-1	.	TRBJ1-5	CASSQDGQGRNQPQHF	TGCGCCAGCAGCCAAGATGGGCAGGGAAGAAATCAGCCCCAGCATTTT
.	TRBV30	TRBD1	TRBJ1-4	CAWNRDSFEKLFF	TGTGCCTGGAACCGGGACAGTTTTGAAAAACTGTTTTTT
.	TRBV6-1	.	TRBJ2-3	CASSEMGGQTDTQYF	TGTGCCAGCAGTGAGATGGGGGGGCAGACAGATACGCAGTATTTT
.	TRBV5-6	.	TRBJ1-2	CASSLSDFGFGYTF	TGTGCCAGCAGCTTGTCGGATTTTGGTTTTGGCTACACCTTC
.	TRBV18	.	TRBJ1-1	CASSPGEESREAFF	TGTGCCAGCTCCCCAGGGGAGGAGTCACGGGAAGCTTTCTTT
.	TRBV29-1	.	TRBJ1-2	CSVEQTGQFYTF	TGCAGCGTTGAACAAACAGGACAGTTTTACACCTTC
.	TRBV4-3	.	TRBJ1-4	CASSQGPAEKLFF	TGCGCCAGCAGCCAAGGACCGGCTGAAAAACTGTTTTTT